The next 10 T cell receptor beta chains were all read from a single sample in a study of identical twins. TCRdb redid the calling of the 5' RACE reads with MiXCR, one entry per CDR3 protein. In the table there are 500,000 to 700,000 distinct CDR3 sequences, around 7.5% of which are singletons. These data also featured in a second study, about yellow fever vaccine responses in identical twins.

The sequencing input was PBMCs. These TCRs come from a woman younger than 30 in good health.

This clonotype has at least ten counts. V usage is TRBV27 and J usage is TRBJ2-1; 9 nucleotides match TRBD2. J lost 9 bases, V lost 8 bases, and 14 bases had no gene match. CDR3 length equals 15 residues. The germline V gene has CDR1 MNHEY and CDR2 SMNVEV (reference sequence). The DNA for the CDR3 is TGTGCCAGCTCCCTTGGTCTAGCGGGGTTTGGTGAGCAGTTCTTC. This sequence encodes CASSLGLAGFGEQFF.

This clonotype showed up just a few times. The rearrangement links TRBV6-5 to TRBJ1-1; D is ambiguous. The CDR3 is 12 residues long. Germline V gene data show CDR1 as MNHEY and CDR2 as SVGAGI. V lost 0 bases and J lost 7, with 6 bases in between. CDR3 region: CASSYSGLEAFF. CDR3 DNA: TGTGCCAGCAGTTACTCCGGGCTTGAAGCTTTCTTT.

This clonotype has just a few counts. This chain joins TRBV5-1 and TRBJ2-1; 10 nucleotides align to TRBD2. The CDR3 is 16 amino acids. Looked up from germline, CDR1 is SGHRS and CDR2 is YFSETQ. V was clipped by 4 bases and J by 6 bases; unmatched bases: 10. The CDR3 sequence: CASSPFWASGSNEQFF. CDR3 nucleotide sequence: TGCGCCAGCAGCCCTTTCTGGGCTAGCGGGAGCAATGAGCAGTTCTTC.

This clonotype was detected many times. This chain joins TRBV20-1 and TRBJ2-3; 7 bases agree with TRBD2. The V gene end was trimmed by 6 bases and the J gene end by 0 bases; junction bases not matched to a gene: 9. CDR1 and CDR2 from the germline V gene are DFQATT and SNEGSKA (reference sequence). CDR3 length equals 15 residues. CDR3 protein: CSANQRGISTDTQYF. DNA of the CDR3: TGCAGTGCCAACCAGCGGGGCATAAGCACAGATACGCAGTATTTT.

This clonotype turned up a few times. The chain uses TRBV24-1 and TRBJ1-5; D not resolved. In germline, CDR1 is KGHDR, CDR2 SFDVKD. This CDR3 is 11 amino acids long. V lost 9 bases and J lost 9, with 11 bases in between. CDR3 coding DNA: TGTGCCACCCGGTCGGGCCGGCCCCAGCATTTT. This sequence encodes CATRSGRPQHF.

As for this clonotype: The junction departs from the called germline gene at one end, perhaps through a read error. This chain links TRBV3-1 with TRBJ2-1, with 12 bases identical to TRBD2. This CDR3 spans 19 amino acids. The germline CDR1 and CDR2 sequences are LGHDT and YNNKEL (reference sequence). CDR3 residues: CACSILAGGLQSSYNEQFF. As DNA, the CDR3 is TGTGCCTGCAGCATACTAGCGGGGGGCTTACAGAGCTCCTACAATGAGCAGTTCTTC.

The rearrangement links TRBV11-1 to TRBJ2-5; TRBD2 matches at 11 bases. Trimming took 6 bases from V and 2 from J; bases not matched to a gene: 5. CDR1 SGHAT and CDR2 FQDESV come from the germline V gene (reference sequence). This CDR3 has 15 residues. The CDR3 DNA is TGTGCCAGCAGGTCAACTAGCGGGGGACAAGAGACCCAGTACTTC. It specifies CASRSTSGGQETQYF.

J is TRBJ2-7 and V is TRBV6-5; TRBD1 might be the D (6 bases). There are 15 residues in the CDR3. The V gene lost 2 bases and the J gene lost 5 bases, with 16 bases spanning the gap. In germline, CDR1 is MNHEY, CDR2 SVGAGI. The chain's CDR3 is CASSYGGGRADEQYF. For the CDR3, the DNA is TGTGCCAGCAGTTACGGTGGGGGCAGGGCGGACGAGCAGTACTTC.

This clonotype was counted between two and nine times. The V call is TRBV11-3, the J call TRBJ2-1; 10 nucleotides match TRBD2. Germline CDR1 is SGHNT and CDR2 is YENEEA. The CDR3 runs 17 residues. After removal of 5 bases from V and 0 bases from J, the junction contained 7 bases not matched to a gene. CDR3 in DNA: TGTGCCAGCAGCGAACCTGGGACTAGCGACTCCTACAATGAGCAGTTCTTC. Encoded protein: CASSEPGTSDSYNEQFF.

This clonotype was seen a handful of times. This chain connects TRBV7-9 to TRBJ1-2; D may be TRBD1 (5 bases). Germline V gene data show CDR1 as SEHNR and CDR2 as FQNEAQ (reference sequence). CDR3 length: 15 residues. V gave up 3 bases and J gave up 3 bases, with 14 bases separating them. In nucleotides, the CDR3 is TGTGCCAGCAGCTTGGGGTTGAGGGGAGACTATGGCTACACCTTC. This sequence encodes CASSLGLRGDYGYTF.